This passage covers 26 T cell receptor beta chains from one sample sequenced in a study of shared clonotypes between healthy human individuals. The table came from immunoSEQ multiplex PCR; TCRdb's copy has only in-frame clones and leaves some out. The sample comprises 1,500,000 or so clones, roughly 96% of which are singletons, and over 1% rests with the top ten. The sequenced sample was naive CD4+ T cells sorted from blood. Subset: CD45RA+ positively selected. These receptors were taken from a man aged 30 to 39 in good health.

The J gene is TRBJ2-1, the V gene TRBV7-3, with a weak D call TRBD2 (6 bases). Germline CDR1 is SGHTA and CDR2 is FQGTGA. V was trimmed by 3 bases and J by 2 bases, leaving 14 bases between them. The CDR3 runs to 16 residues. The CDR3 nucleotides are TGTGCCAGCAGCTTGGCTAGCGTAGTGACCTACAATGAGCAGTTCTTC. Amino acid sequence: CASSLASVVTYNEQFF.

The V call is TRBV19, the J call TRBJ1-1; 11 bases are shared with TRBD1. The CDR3 totals 16 residues. The ends lost 7 bases at V and 2 bases at J; junction bases unmatched: 9. Looked up from germline, CDR1 is LNHDA and CDR2 is SQIVND (reference sequence). The CDR3 DNA sequence: TGTGCCAGTACCCGTAGGACAGGGGGCATCAACACTGAAGCTTTCTTT. Its translation is CASTRRTGGINTEAFF.

This clone was found once. The sample contains more than one DNA sequence encoding this CDR3. The chain's CDR3 is CASSQEGLTEAFF. CDR3 coding DNA: TGTGCCAGCAGCCAAGAGGGGTTGACTGAAGCTTTCTTT. V is TRBV14 and J is TRBJ1-1; D is unresolved. Germline loops: CDR1 SGHDN, CDR2 FVKESK. V was shortened by 0 bases and J by 5 bases, with 7 bases between the two germline ends. The CDR3 contains 13 residues.

This clone was recorded only once. V usage is TRBV7-6 and J usage is TRBJ1-1, with TRBD1 matching over 9 bases. Trimming removed 4 bases from V and 5 bases from J; junction bases left unmatched: 8. This CDR3 is 15 amino acids long. Per the germline V gene, CDR1 is SGHVS and CDR2 is FNYEAQ. In DNA, the CDR3 is TGTGCCAGCAGCTCAGACAGGGGGAGAGGGACTGAAGCTTTCTTT. Its protein is CASSSDRGRGTEAFF.

The J gene is TRBJ1-3, the V gene TRBV18; D gene unclear. Germline CDR1 KGHSH, CDR2 LQKENI. Trimming removed 6 bases from V and 0 bases from J, with 15 bases in between. CDR3 length equals 16 residues. Written as DNA, the CDR3 is TGTGCCAGCTCCCCCCGGACCCCCATCTCTGGAAACACCATATATTTT. Encoded protein: CASSPRTPISGNTIYF.

The rearrangement uses TRBV5-4 and TRBJ2-7, with TRBD1 matching 9 bases. Germline CDR1 reads SGHNT; CDR2 reads YYREEE (reference sequence). J gave up 3 bases and V 4 bases, and 5 bases lay outside the gene matches. The CDR3 has 14 residues. The CDR3 reads CASSRQGGNYEQYF. The CDR3 nucleotides are TGTGCCAGCAGCCGACAGGGGGGAAACTACGAGCAGTACTTC.

The chain has TRBV7-8 and TRBJ1-2, with D possibly TRBD1 on 6 matching bases. V was cut by 1 base and J by 1 base, with 13 bases left in between. The CDR3 is 16 amino acids. The germline V gene encodes CDR1 SGHVS and CDR2 FQNEAQ. The chain's CDR3 is CASSLGGTRINYGYTF. The CDR3 nucleotides are TGTGCCAGCAGCTTAGGGGGGACACGTATTAACTATGGCTACACCTTC.

The chain joins TRBV6-1 to TRBJ2-7, with D possibly matching TRBD1 (6 bases). With 5 bases removed from V and 5 bases from J, the gap between germline ends came to 13 bases. CDR3 length equals 13 residues. Germline V gives CDR1 MNHNS, CDR2 SASEGT. The CDR3 bases are TGTGCCAGCAGTAAAACAGGGCTCCACGAGCAGTACTTC. Protein: CASSKTGLHEQYF.

The gene calls are TRBV11-2 and TRBJ2-7; D is undetermined. The CDR3 spans 15 residues. Germline lookup yields CDR1 SGHAT and CDR2 FQNNGV. The V end lost 5 bases, the J end lost 0 bases, and 14 bases lay between the germline ends. This CDR3 is CASSDAHGHSYEQYF. The CDR3 nucleotides read TGTGCCAGCAGCGACGCACACGGGCACTCCTACGAGCAGTACTTC.

This sequence joins TRBV5-4 and TRBJ1-1; D gene unclear. The CDR3 runs 15 residues. Looked up from germline, CDR1 is SGHNT and CDR2 is YYREEE (reference sequence). Trimming left V 4 bases short and J 5 bases short, with 18 bases between. The CDR3, as DNA: TGTGCCAGCAGCCCTCAATGGGGAGGGAAAACTGAAGCTTTCTTT. It encodes CASSPQWGGKTEAFF.

J is TRBJ2-1 and V is TRBV5-1; 14 positions match TRBD2. The CDR3 length is 17 residues. V shed 4 bases, J shed 8 bases, and the junction held 11 bases outside the gene matches. CDR1 SGHRS and CDR2 YFSETQ come from the germline V gene. The chain's CDR3 is CASSRGTSGSIVDEQFF. CDR3 sequence (DNA): TGCGCCAGCAGCCGGGGGACTAGCGGGAGTATTGTGGATGAGCAGTTCTTC.

This sequence joins TRBV5-4 and TRBJ2-1; D assignment may be TRBD1 or TRBD2 (7 bases each). The CDR3 is 15 amino acids. Germline loops: CDR1 SGHNT, CDR2 YYREEE (reference sequence). With 5 bases removed from V and 4 bases from J, the gap between germline ends came to 16 bases. The CDR3 DNA reads TGTGCCAGCAGTCAAGCGGGACAGAGATACAATGAGCAGTTCTTC. Encoded protein: CASSQAGQRYNEQFF.

The chain links TRBV6-1 to TRBJ2-6; 11 nucleotides match TRBD1. This CDR3 has 19 residues. CDR1 is MNHNS and CDR2 is SASEGT in the germline V gene. Trimming removed 3 bases from V and 0 bases from J; junction bases left unmatched: 7. This chain's CDR3 is CASSDKPGQGGSGANVLTF. The CDR3 nucleotides are TGTGCCAGCAGTGATAAGCCGGGACAGGGGGGCTCTGGGGCCAACGTCCTGACTTTC.

This clone turned up a few times. The V call is TRBV7-8, the J call TRBJ1-5; D uncertain. The CDR3 runs 13 residues. V lost 3 bases and J lost 2, with 5 bases in between. CDR1 SGHVS and CDR2 FQNEAQ come from the germline V gene. For the CDR3, the DNA is TGTGCCAGCAGCTTCAGCGGCAATCAGCCCCAGCATTTT. This codes for CASSFSGNQPQHF.

J is TRBJ2-1 and V is TRBV9; D gene ambiguous. The ends were cut back, 10 bases at V and 7 bases at J, with 24 bases in the middle. This CDR3 is 15 amino acids long. Germline CDR1 and CDR2: SGDLS and YYNGEE. CDR3 protein: CAASPQARFRNEQFF. The CDR3 nucleotides are TGTGCCGCCTCCCCTCAAGCGAGGTTTAGAAATGAGCAGTTCTTC.

The chain employs TRBV29-1 and TRBJ1-2; no clear D gene. This CDR3 comprises 14 residues. The germline CDR1 and CDR2 sequences are SQVTM and ANQGSEA. Trimming stripped 2 bases from V and 0 bases from J, with 10 bases between. CDR3 loop: CSVEWSGTNYGYTF. The CDR3 DNA sequence: TGCAGCGTTGAATGGTCAGGAACTAACTATGGCTACACCTTC.

The V gene is TRBV9, the J gene TRBJ1-4; a weak D match, TRBD1 (5 bases). Trimming pared 4 bases from V and 7 bases from J, leaving 23 bases between. Germline V gene data show CDR1 as SGDLS and CDR2 as YYNGEE. The CDR3 consists of 17 residues. For the CDR3, the DNA is TGTGCCAGCAGCCCAGGATTCGGCGCGCAAGGGACTGAAAAACTGTTTTTT. It is translated as CASSPGFGAQGTEKLFF.

On this clone: This CDR3 is also generated by other DNA sequences in the sample. The chain joins TRBV19 to TRBJ1-2; no clear D. Germline CDR1 LNHDA, CDR2 SQIVND (reference sequence). V was shortened by 4 bases and J by 3 bases, with 3 bases between the two germline ends. The CDR3 has 11 residues. CDR3 protein: CASSRDYGYTF. The CDR3 nucleotides are TGTGCCAGTAGTAGGGACTATGGCTACACCTTC.

The chain has TRBV14 and TRBJ1-3, with unresolved D. Trimming removed 10 bases from V and 4 bases from J, with 14 bases in between. Germline V gives CDR1 SGHDN, CDR2 FVKESK. CDR3 length equals 13 residues. Here the CDR3 DNA reads TGTGCCATCCGGGTGGCGTCGGGAAACACCATATATTTT. This translates into CAIRVASGNTIYF.

The genes are TRBV7-8 and TRBJ2-1; D is undetermined. The V end was cut by 3 bases, the J end by 8 bases, with 23 bases between. Per germline, CDR1 SGHVS and CDR2 FQNEAQ. This CDR3 has 17 amino acids. The CDR3 region is CASSFLNTRVSSYEQFF. CDR3 in DNA: TGTGCCAGCAGCTTTCTAAATACCCGTGTGTCAAGCTATGAGCAGTTCTTC.

This sequence joins TRBV9 and TRBJ2-2; 10 nucleotides line up with TRBD1. From germline, CDR1 is SGDLS and CDR2 YYNGEE. This CDR3 spans 16 amino acids. Unmatched junction bases numbered 10, after V lost 7 bases and J lost 4 bases. This CDR3 is CASGERDRGGTGELFF. The CDR3 coding sequence is TGTGCCAGCGGTGAGAGGGACAGGGGTGGCACCGGGGAGCTGTTTTTT.

This clone was counted a single time. The J gene is TRBJ1-1, the V gene TRBV4-3, with TRBD1 matching 9 bases. There are 19 residues in the CDR3. The V segment lost 2 bases and the J segment 0 bases; nucleotides outside the gene matches: 13. Germline V gives CDR1 LGHNA, CDR2 YSLEER. This CDR3 reads CASSQLTGTGRNMNTEAFF. The CDR3 nucleotides are TGCGCCAGCAGCCAATTAACCGGGACAGGGAGGAACATGAACACTGAAGCTTTCTTT.

This clone has at least ten counts. This rearrangement joins TRBV7-9 to TRBJ2-3, with 7 bases aligning to TRBD2. V trimming: 4 bases; J trimming: 2 bases; junction bases outside the gene matches: 15. Per germline, CDR1 SEHNR and CDR2 FQNEAQ (reference sequence). The CDR3 sequence is 18 residues long. DNA of the CDR3: TGTGCCAGCAGCTCCCGCATAGTGCGAGCGGGAAACACAGATACGCAGTATTTT. Translating it yields CASSSRIVRAGNTDTQYF.

The chain employs TRBV7-2 and TRBJ1-4, with 7 nucleotides matching TRBD1. V shed 5 bases, J shed 5 bases, and the junction held 5 bases outside the gene matches. The CDR3 totals 14 residues. CDR1 is SGHTA and CDR2 is FQGNSA in the germline V gene. The CDR3 protein is CASSRGTVNEKLFF. The DNA for the CDR3 is TGTGCCAGCAGCCGAGGGACAGTCAATGAAAAACTGTTTTTT.

This chain joins TRBV28 and TRBJ1-2; no clear D gene. The CDR3 has 14 amino acids. The V end lost 1 base, the J end lost 4 bases, and 10 bases lay between the germline ends. Germline CDR1 MDHEN, CDR2 SYDVKM. Here the CDR3 DNA reads TGTGCCAGCAGTTTATTGGCGCAGAGCTATGGCTACACCTTC. As protein: CASSLLAQSYGYTF.

This chain links TRBV27 with TRBJ1-3; D call uncertain. This CDR3 comprises 14 residues. The germline V and J ends were trimmed by 2 bases and 0 bases, with 5 bases remaining between them. The germline CDR1 and CDR2 sequences are MNHEY and SMNVEV (reference sequence). The CDR3 DNA reads TGTGCCAGCAGTTTACTTCCCTCTGGAAACACCATATATTTT. The encoded protein is CASSLLPSGNTIYF.